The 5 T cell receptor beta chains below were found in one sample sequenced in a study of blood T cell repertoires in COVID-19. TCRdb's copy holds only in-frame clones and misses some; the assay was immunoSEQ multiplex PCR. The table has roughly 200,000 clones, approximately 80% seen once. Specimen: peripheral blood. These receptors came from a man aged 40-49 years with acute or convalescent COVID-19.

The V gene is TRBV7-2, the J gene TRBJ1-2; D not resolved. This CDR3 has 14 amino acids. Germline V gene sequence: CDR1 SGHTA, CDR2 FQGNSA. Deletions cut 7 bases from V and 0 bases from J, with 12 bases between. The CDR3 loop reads CASTRGTSNYGYTF. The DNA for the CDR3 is TGTGCCAGCACCCGGGGAACCTCTAACTATGGCTACACCTTC.

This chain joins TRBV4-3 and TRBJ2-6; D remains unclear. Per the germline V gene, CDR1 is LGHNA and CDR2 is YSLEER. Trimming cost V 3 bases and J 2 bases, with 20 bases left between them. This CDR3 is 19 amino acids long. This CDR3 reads CASSQSRSRSAPGANVLTF. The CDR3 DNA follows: TGCGCCAGCAGCCAGAGTCGGTCCCGGAGCGCACCTGGGGCCAACGTCCTGACTTTC.

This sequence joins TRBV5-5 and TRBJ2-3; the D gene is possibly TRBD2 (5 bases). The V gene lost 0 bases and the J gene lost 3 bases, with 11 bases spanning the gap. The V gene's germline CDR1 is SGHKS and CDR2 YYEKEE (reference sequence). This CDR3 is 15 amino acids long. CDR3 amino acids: CASSLVGRGTDTQYF. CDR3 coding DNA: TGTGCCAGCAGCTTGGTGGGCAGAGGGACAGATACGCAGTATTTT.

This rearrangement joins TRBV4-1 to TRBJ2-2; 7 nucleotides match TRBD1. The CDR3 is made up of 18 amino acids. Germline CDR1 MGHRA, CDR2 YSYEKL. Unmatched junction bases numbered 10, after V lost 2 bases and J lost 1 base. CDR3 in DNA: TGCGCCAGCAGCCAACCACTCACAGGGGCGGTGAACACCGGGGAGCTGTTTTTT. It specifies CASSQPLTGAVNTGELFF.

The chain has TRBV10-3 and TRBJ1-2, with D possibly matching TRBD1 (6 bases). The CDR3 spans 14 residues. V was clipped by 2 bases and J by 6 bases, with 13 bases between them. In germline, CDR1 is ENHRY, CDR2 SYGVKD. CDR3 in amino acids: CAISEPGRQDGYTF. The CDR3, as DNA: TGTGCCATCAGTGAGCCGGGCCGACAGGATGGCTACACCTTC.